The 21 T cell receptor beta chains reported below all come from one sample, sequenced in a study of control samples from healthy donors and cancer patients. The table came from immunoSEQ multiplex PCR; TCRdb's copy has only in-frame clones and leaves some out. The sample holds 130,000 to 150,000 clones, roughly 89% seen once. Sequencing used blood. The source of these receptors is a man aged 25-45 years in good health.

This clone was picked up a small number of times. V gene TRBV5-4 combines with J gene TRBJ1-1, with a weak D call TRBD1 (5 bases). CDR3 size: 15 residues. CDR1 SGHNT and CDR2 YYREEE come from the germline V gene (reference sequence). The V gene lost 4 bases and the J gene lost 1 base, with 14 bases spanning the gap. For the CDR3, the DNA is TGTGCCAGCAGCCCTCCGGAGGGGAGGAACACTGAAGCTTTCTTT. This codes for CASSPPEGRNTEAFF. The entire variable domain, with the rest obtained from reference TRBV5-4 and TRBJ1-1, is as follows: ETGVTQSPTHLIKTRGQQVTLRCSSQSGHNTVSWYQQALGQGPQFIFQYYREEENGRGNFPPRFSGLQFPNYSSELNVNALELDDSALYLCASSPPEGRNTEAFFGQGTRLTVV.

The chain recombines TRBV9 with TRBJ1-3; 7 positions match TRBD1. The V gene end was trimmed by 4 bases and the J gene end by 0 bases; junction bases not matched to a gene: 4. Germline V CDR1 and CDR2: SGDLS, YYNGEE. CDR3 length equals 15 residues. CDR3 region: CASSPGTVSGNTIYF. In DNA, the CDR3 is TGTGCCAGCAGCCCCGGGACAGTCTCTGGAAACACCATATATTTT.

This clone was seen once. V usage is TRBV19 and J usage is TRBJ2-1, with a tentative D call TRBD1 (5 bases). The CDR3 consists of 17 residues. V shed 0 bases and J shed 8 bases, with 20 bases lying between them. From germline, CDR1 is LNHDA and CDR2 SQIVND (reference sequence). In DNA, the CDR3 is TGTGCCAGTAGTATAGATCAGGGTGTTCGAATAAGGGATGAGCAGTTCTTC. Protein: CASSIDQGVRIRDEQFF.

J is TRBJ2-7 and V is TRBV19; TRBD2 matches 10 bases. This CDR3 region has 16 residues. V was pared by 3 bases and J by 2 bases, with 7 bases of the junction left unmatched. Germline V gene sequence: CDR1 LNHDA, CDR2 SQIVND (reference sequence). The CDR3 nucleotides are TGTGCCAGTAGTATCGCCTCTAGCGGGAGTGCCTACGAGCAGTACTTC. It encodes CASSIASSGSAYEQYF.

This chain connects TRBV20-1 to TRBJ2-7; TRBD2 is a possible D gene (5 bases). This CDR3 spans 11 amino acids. Germline V CDR1 and CDR2: DFQATT, SNEGSKA (reference sequence). V was pared by 6 bases and J by 6 bases, with 12 bases between. CDR3 in DNA: TGCAGTGCGCCGATCGGAGGCGAGCAGTACTTC. Protein sequence: CSAPIGGEQYF.

The chain recombines TRBV3-1 (or the pseudogene TRBV3-2) with TRBJ2-1, with TRBD2 identical over 10 bases. This CDR3 has 15 residues. Trimming cost V 4 bases and J 6 bases; bases outside gene matches: 6. Germline V CDR1 and CDR2: LGHDT, YNNKEL (reference sequence). The DNA of the CDR3 is TGTGCCAGCAGCCCCTCAGCGGGAGGGCCCAATGAGCAGTTCTTC. Protein: CASSPSAGGPNEQFF.

The table lists this clone with a few counts. The V gene is TRBV28, the J gene TRBJ1-1, with a possible D match to TRBD1 (6 bases). The CDR3 runs to 17 residues. Trimming shortened V by 5 bases and J by 7 bases, and 26 bases separated the two germline ends. Germline V CDR1 and CDR2: MDHEN, SYDVKM. This chain's CDR3 is CASSGGSQPGQLVEAFF. As DNA, the CDR3 is TGTGCCAGCAGTGGGGGCAGTCAGCCAGGTCAGCTAGTTGAAGCTTTCTTT.

The chain employs TRBV6-2 or TRBV6-3 and TRBJ2-5; D gene uncertain. Trimming removed 2 bases from V and 1 base from J, with 14 bases in between. The CDR3 is made up of 16 amino acids. Germline CDR1 is MNHEY and CDR2 is SVGEGT. The CDR3 DNA reads as TGTGCCAGCAGTTACGGAATAGTAATGTTCCAAGAGACCCAGTACTTC. This translates into CASSYGIVMFQETQYF.

This clone was seen just once. The chain uses TRBV10-2 and TRBJ1-3, with D perhaps TRBD1 (5 bases). The V end lost 5 bases, the J end lost 12 bases, and 20 bases lay between the germline ends. The CDR3 length is 14 residues. In germline, CDR1 is WSHSY, CDR2 SAAADI. The CDR3 is CASSSTRAVSVIYF. For the CDR3, the DNA is TGCGCCAGCAGTTCTACCAGGGCTGTGAGTGTCATATATTTT.

J is TRBJ1-5 and V is TRBV19; 9 bases fit TRBD1. CDR3 size: 14 residues. Germline CDR1 is LNHDA and CDR2 is SQIVND (reference sequence). Trimming removed 7 bases from V and 4 bases from J; junction bases left unmatched: 5. The CDR3 sequence is CASMGQGPNQPQHF. As DNA, the CDR3 is TGTGCCAGTATGGGACAGGGTCCTAATCAGCCCCAGCATTTT.

The chain is built from TRBV25-1 and TRBJ2-7; D uncertain. The CDR3 contains 14 residues. CDR1 and CDR2 from the germline V gene are MGHDK and SYGVNS. Trimming left V 6 bases short and J 2 bases short, with 14 bases between. The CDR3 coding sequence is TGTGCCAGCAGCCTCCGGGCTTCCACCTACGAGCAGTACTTC. Encoded protein: CASSLRASTYEQYF.

The chain links TRBV5-6 to TRBJ1-6; 7 bases are shared with TRBD1. Germline assignment: CDR1 SGHDT and CDR2 YYEEEE. The CDR3 is 14 residues long. V lost 4 bases and J lost 10; bases outside the gene matches: 8. The CDR3 reads CASSILRGRSPLHF. CDR3 coding DNA: TGTGCCAGCAGCATCCTTAGGGGGCGATCACCCCTCCACTTT.

This chain connects TRBV28 to TRBJ1-5, with D unclear. The CDR3 is 10 residues long. The germline V and J ends were trimmed by 8 bases and 10 bases, with 9 bases remaining between them. The germline CDR1 and CDR2 sequences are MDHEN and SYDVKM. CDR3 coding DNA: TGTGCCAGCGGCCAGGAACCCCAGCATTTT. Protein product: CASGQEPQHF.

V and J are TRBV27 and TRBJ1-1; the D gene is possibly TRBD1 (5 bases). The CDR3 has 13 amino acids. V dropped 2 bases and J dropped 7 bases, with 11 bases sitting between them. The germline gives CDR1 MNHEY, CDR2 SMNVEV (reference sequence). The CDR3 region is CASSLITQGEAFF. CDR3 sequence (DNA): TGTGCCAGCAGTTTAATCACCCAGGGTGAAGCTTTCTTT.

This clone was seen only once. The chain has TRBV28 and TRBJ1-6, with D possibly being TRBD1 (5 bases). V lost 7 bases to trimming and J lost 9 bases, with 19 bases between them. CDR3 length: 15 residues. Germline V gene sequence: CDR1 MDHEN, CDR2 SYDVKM. The DNA of the CDR3 is TGTGCCAGCACCCCCGGAGGGGTTAGGGGTTCACCCCTCCACTTT. This gives the protein CASTPGGVRGSPLHF.

Regarding this clone: A junction boundary mismatches the germline segment, possibly from a read error. The chain combines TRBV6-5 with TRBJ1-4, with D unresolved. The germline V gene encodes CDR1 MNHEY and CDR2 SVGAGI. The CDR3 length is 12 residues. The DNA for the CDR3 is TGTGCCAGCAGTGACTCTTGGGAAAAACTGTTTTTT. Translated, it gives CASSDSWEKLFF.

The chain links TRBV30 to TRBJ2-7; the D is unclear. Deletions cut 4 bases from V and 2 bases from J, with 18 bases between. The CDR3 totals 15 residues. Germline-derived CDR1 and CDR2 are GTSNPN and SVGIG (reference sequence). Here the CDR3 reads CAWTGAGRPPYEQYF. The CDR3 DNA is TGTGCCTGGACTGGTGCCGGGCGGCCACCCTACGAGCAGTACTTC.

V and J are TRBV5-5 and TRBJ2-7; D ambiguous. This CDR3 contains 14 residues. Per germline, CDR1 SGHKS and CDR2 YYEKEE (reference sequence). Trimming removed 1 base from V and 7 bases from J, with 15 bases in between. In DNA form, the CDR3 reads TGTGCCAGCAGCTTGTGGTCCTTGATCGGAGAGCAGTACTTC. Translated: CASSLWSLIGEQYF.

The CDR3 DNA sequence: TGTGCCAGCAGCCTACCGGGACAGGGGGCGAGGCAGTACTTC. Its protein is CASSLPGQGARQYF. This chain joins TRBV7-8 and TRBJ2-7, with 12 bases matching TRBD1. CDR1 is SGHVS and CDR2 is FQNEAQ in the germline V gene. CDR3 length: 14 residues. Trimming at V came to 5 bases and at J to 9 bases, leaving 8 bases not matched to a gene.

V is TRBV30 and J is TRBJ1-5, with D unclear. V dropped 1 base and J dropped 3 bases, with 7 bases sitting between them. The CDR3 is 13 amino acids. Per germline, CDR1 GTSNPN and CDR2 SVGIG (reference sequence). As DNA, the CDR3 is TGTGCCTGGAGTGGAGGCAACAATCAGCCCCAGCATTTT. This encodes CAWSGGNNQPQHF.

The chain couples TRBV28 to TRBJ1-1; the D gene is possibly TRBD1 (5 bases). The V end lost 5 bases, the J end lost 10 bases, and 20 bases lay between the germline ends. CDR1 is MDHEN, CDR2 SYDVKM, per germline. The CDR3 length is 14 residues. CDR3 nucleotides: TGTGCCAGCAGTGGTGTGGGGGGGACCCGGCGAGCTTTCTTT. Its translation is CASSGVGGTRRAFF. The whole variable domain, filled in from reference TRBV28 and TRBJ1-1, reads DVKVTQSSRYLVKRTGEKVFLECVQDMDHENMFWYRQDPGLGLRLIYFSYDVKMKEKGDIPEGYSVSREKKERFSLILESASTNQTSMYLCASSGVGGTRRAFFGQGTRLTVV.